The 25 T cell receptor beta chains reported below all come from one sample, sequenced in a study of blood T cell repertoires in COVID-19. Using immunoSEQ multiplex PCR, the repertoire was profiled, and TCRdb retains in-frame clones only, with some absent. The data show some 150,000 clones, around 76% seen once. Specimen: peripheral blood. Receptors originate from a woman aged 70-85 years with acute or convalescent COVID-19.

This clone appeared once. The V gene is TRBV29-1, the J gene TRBJ2-3, with 14 bases matching TRBD2. Unmatched junction bases numbered 7, after V lost 4 bases and J lost 10 bases. CDR1 is SQVTM and CDR2 is ANQGSEA in the germline V gene. This CDR3 is 14 amino acids long. DNA for the CDR3: TGCAGCGTTGGGGGGACTAGCGGGGGCACCGCGCAGTATTTT. As protein: CSVGGTSGGTAQYF.

This clone has just a few counts. This chain joins TRBV2 and TRBJ2-7; TRBD1 matches at 10 bases. This CDR3 has 14 residues. CDR1 is SNHLY and CDR2 is FYNNEI in the germline V gene. Unmatched junction bases numbered 6, after V lost 5 bases and J lost 5 bases. CDR3 loop: CASSIRDRGHEQYF. In nucleotides, the CDR3 is TGTGCCAGCAGTATCCGGGACAGGGGACACGAGCAGTACTTC.

The chain combines TRBV9 with TRBJ2-7, with a weak D call TRBD1 (5 bases). V was cut by 2 bases and J by 3 bases, with 9 bases left in between. This CDR3 has 13 residues. Germline assignment: CDR1 SGDLS and CDR2 YYNGEE. The CDR3 DNA reads TGTGCCAGCAGCGTGCAGGGAAACTACGAGCAGTACTTC. Its translation is CASSVQGNYEQYF.

On this clone: Other nucleotide sequences from this sample produce the same CDR3. The chain uses TRBV29-1 and TRBJ1-2, with a weak D call TRBD1 (5 bases). Germline CDR1 reads SQVTM; CDR2 reads ANQGSEA. The CDR3 runs to 12 residues. V dropped 4 bases and J dropped 5 bases, with 11 bases sitting between them. CDR3 DNA sequence: TGCAGCGTTGCGGCAGGGTCGTATGGCTACACCTTC. Translation: CSVAAGSYGYTF.

The V gene is TRBV18, the J gene TRBJ1-2; 9 bases are a match to TRBD1. This CDR3 has 16 amino acids. From germline, CDR1 is KGHSH and CDR2 LQKENI. J gave up 2 bases and V 6 bases, and 10 bases lay outside the gene matches. The CDR3 region is CASSPGTGTLNYGYTF. As DNA, the CDR3 is TGTGCCAGCTCCCCTGGGACAGGGACCTTAAACTATGGCTACACCTTC.

V is TRBV19 and J is TRBJ1-1, with 11 positions matching TRBD1. This CDR3 spans 16 amino acids. The V gene's germline CDR1 is LNHDA and CDR2 SQIVND (reference sequence). V was pared by 4 bases and J by 5 bases, with 9 bases of the junction left unmatched. The CDR3 DNA follows: TGTGCCAGTAGTACCCCAAGAGGACAGGGGGCAACTGAAGCTTTCTTT. It yields the protein CASSTPRGQGATEAFF.

This clone was observed a handful of times. The V call is TRBV4-3, the J call TRBJ2-7; 12 nucleotides agree with TRBD2. The trim removed 0 bases at V and 4 bases at J, leaving 10 bases unmatched. This CDR3 comprises 18 residues. Germline loops: CDR1 LGHNA, CDR2 YSLEER. The CDR3 loop is CASSQEALLAGGGYEQYF. The CDR3 DNA is TGCGCCAGCAGCCAAGAGGCCCTACTAGCGGGAGGTGGTTACGAGCAGTACTTC.

V and J are TRBV29-1 and TRBJ2-7; no firm D call. V lost 4 bases, J lost 2 bases, and 9 bases lay in between. The CDR3 loop spans 12 amino acids. CDR1 is SQVTM, CDR2 ANQGSEA, per germline. Here the CDR3 reads CSVGIQPYEQYF. CDR3 DNA: TGCAGCGTTGGGATACAGCCCTACGAGCAGTACTTC.

This chain uses TRBV6-5 with TRBJ1-5; 7 nucleotides match TRBD1. Germline loops: CDR1 MNHEY, CDR2 SVGAGI. The CDR3 spans 13 residues. V shed 8 bases, J shed 6 bases, and the junction held 7 bases outside the gene matches. This CDR3 reads CASLTGLGQPQHF. CDR3 bases: TGTGCCAGCCTGACAGGGTTGGGTCAGCCCCAGCATTTT.

Details on this clone: Other DNA sequences in the same sample also yield this CDR3. The chain couples TRBV5-1 to TRBJ1-1; 11 bases line up with TRBD1. The J segment lost 5 bases and the V segment lost 2 bases, leaving 2 bases of the junction unmatched. Germline V gene lookup returns CDR1 SGHRS and CDR2 YFSETQ. The CDR3 loop spans 14 amino acids. The CDR3 reads CASSLGQGATEAFF. CDR3 sequence (DNA): TGCGCCAGCAGCTTAGGACAGGGGGCGACTGAAGCTTTCTTT.

J is TRBJ2-2 and V is TRBV28, with D tentatively TRBD2 (5 bases). The V end was cut by 7 bases, the J end by 5 bases, with 20 bases between. The CDR3 totals 16 residues. Germline values: CDR1 MDHEN, CDR2 SYDVKM. In nucleotides, the CDR3 is TGTGCCAGCACCCATGGACTCAGGCGAGGTACCGGGGAGCTGTTTTTT. Its protein is CASTHGLRRGTGELFF. Together with reference TRBV28 and TRBJ2-2, the CDR3 gives the full variable domain: DVKVTQSSRYLVKRTGEKVFLECVQDMDHENMFWYRQDPGLGLRLIYFSYDVKMKEKGDIPEGYSVSREKKERFSLILESASTNQTSMYLCASTHGLRRGTGELFFGEGSRLTVL.

The CDR3: CASAGTVNSPLHF. The CDR3 DNA follows: TGTGCCAGCGCCGGGACAGTTAATTCACCCCTCCACTTT. The chain combines TRBV12-3 or TRBV12-4 with TRBJ1-6, with TRBD1 matching over 7 bases. Unmatched junction bases numbered 4, after V lost 8 bases and J lost 6 bases. The CDR3 sequence is 13 residues long.

V gene TRBV28 combines with J gene TRBJ2-7; 9 nucleotides align to TRBD2. Trimming removed 2 bases from V and 4 bases from J; junction bases left unmatched: 9. This CDR3 has 16 residues. CDR1 MDHEN and CDR2 SYDVKM come from the germline V gene. The CDR3 DNA reads TGTGCCAGCAGTTTACCCAGGGCTAGCGGGACGTACGAGCAGTACTTC. This gives the protein CASSLPRASGTYEQYF.

The table lists this clone with a count of one. The genes are TRBV6-5 and TRBJ1-5, with D unresolved. V gave up 5 bases and J gave up 0 bases, with 8 bases separating them. CDR1 and CDR2 from the germline V gene are MNHEY and SVGAGI. CDR3 length equals 14 residues. CDR3 DNA sequence: TGTGCCAGCAGTCGAACTGATAGCAATCAGCCCCAGCATTTT. Protein sequence: CASSRTDSNQPQHF.

This chain joins TRBV28 and TRBJ1-2, with D perhaps matching TRBD1 (5 bases). The CDR3 extends over 13 amino acids. CDR1 and CDR2 from the germline V gene are MDHEN and SYDVKM. V was shortened by 6 bases and J by 2 bases, with 10 bases between the two germline ends. CDR3 sequence (DNA): TGTGCCAGCAGGAGAGACAGAAACTATGGCTACACCTTC. As protein: CASRRDRNYGYTF.

The V call is TRBV27, the J call TRBJ1-4; the D is unclear. The CDR3 consists of 14 residues. Germline CDR1 reads MNHEY; CDR2 reads SMNVEV (reference sequence). Deletions cut 5 bases from V and 4 bases from J, with 11 bases between. The CDR3 DNA follows: TGTGCCAGCAGTGCGGCAGTCCTTAATGAAAAACTGTTTTTT. It translates to CASSAAVLNEKLFF.

This chain joins TRBV19 and TRBJ2-3; 8 bases match TRBD1. The CDR3 spans 15 residues. Germline V gene lookup returns CDR1 LNHDA and CDR2 SQIVND (reference sequence). The trim removed 4 bases at V and 2 bases at J, leaving 5 bases unmatched. CDR3 protein: CASSTRQGNTDTQYF. Here the CDR3 DNA reads TGTGCCAGTAGTACTCGACAGGGGAACACAGATACGCAGTATTTT.

This chain joins TRBV2 and TRBJ1-6; TRBD1 matches at 8 bases. CDR3 size: 16 residues. V lost 7 bases to trimming and J lost 8 bases; unmatched junction nucleotides: 13. Germline assignment: CDR1 SNHLY and CDR2 FYNNEI. CDR3 protein: CASTPDRVRWDSPLHF. The CDR3 DNA reads as TGTGCCAGCACCCCGGACAGGGTCAGATGGGATTCACCCCTCCACTTT.

This clone was observed a few times. The rearrangement joins TRBV10-3 to TRBJ2-3; 10 bases map to TRBD2. With 6 bases clipped from V and 5 bases from J, the junction kept 5 bases outside the gene matches. Germline CDR1 reads ENHRY; CDR2 reads SYGVKD. The CDR3 has 14 amino acids. CDR3 DNA sequence: TGTGCCATCAGCCTTAGCGGGGGGCTAGATACGCAGTATTTT. It yields the protein CAISLSGGLDTQYF.

This chain connects TRBV4-3 to TRBJ2-7; 8 bases are a match to TRBD2. CDR3 length equals 15 residues. Trimming at V came to 5 bases and at J to 0 bases, leaving 6 bases not matched to a gene. CDR1 is LGHNA and CDR2 is YSLEER in the germline V gene. For the CDR3, the DNA is TGCGCCAGCAGCTCCCTCGCGGGAGGCTCCTACGAGCAGTACTTC. Translation: CASSSLAGGSYEQYF.

The rearrangement uses TRBV30 and TRBJ1-2; TRBD1 aligns across 8 bases. Trimming took 8 bases from V and 5 from J; bases not matched to a gene: 10. The germline CDR1 and CDR2 sequences are GTSNPN and SVGIG (reference sequence). The CDR3 sequence is 13 residues long. CDR3 DNA sequence: TGTGCCCGCCAGACAGGGACAGGTTATGGCTACACCTTC. Its translation is CARQTGTGYGYTF.

This clone was detected a few times. In nucleotides, the CDR3 is TGTGCCAGCATTCCCGGGACTCGCATCTCCGATACGCAGTATTTT. It specifies CASIPGTRISDTQYF. This sequence joins TRBV2 and TRBJ2-3; maybe TRBD2 (6 bases). V was shortened by 7 bases and J by 6 bases, with 20 bases between the two germline ends. The CDR3 is made up of 15 amino acids. From germline, CDR1 is SNHLY and CDR2 FYNNEI.

This clone showed up just once. The CDR3 DNA is TGTGCCAGCAGGTGGACAGGGGAAAATTCACCCCTCCACTTT. Amino acids: CASRWTGENSPLHF. V and J are TRBV6-5 and TRBJ1-6; TRBD1 agrees at 9 bases. This CDR3 region has 14 residues. Germline lookup yields CDR1 MNHEY and CDR2 SVGAGI. V dropped 6 bases and J dropped 7; count of bases not matched to a gene: 4.

This chain joins TRBV4-2 and TRBJ2-1; 8 bases map to TRBD2. The germline gives CDR1 LGHNA, CDR2 YNFKEQ. Trimming took 1 base from V and 0 from J; bases not matched to a gene: 8. This CDR3 comprises 18 residues. The DNA for the CDR3 is TGTGCCAGCAGCCAAGTGGGACTAGGTTCTGTCTCCTACAATGAGCAGTTCTTC. Protein product: CASSQVGLGSVSYNEQFF.

This chain joins TRBV5-8 and TRBJ2-3, with D possibly being TRBD1 (6 bases). This CDR3 comprises 14 residues. The germline gives CDR1 SGHTS, CDR2 YDEGEE. Deletions cut 4 bases from V and 1 base from J, with 10 bases between. CDR3 sequence (DNA): TGTGCCAGCAGCATCAGGGGTGGCACAGATACGCAGTATTTT. As protein: CASSIRGGTDTQYF. Full variable domain (outside the CDR3, taken from reference TRBV5-8 and TRBJ2-3): EAGVTQSPTHLIKTRGQQATLRCSPISGHTSVYWYQQALGLGLQFLLWYDEGEERNRGNFPPRFSGRQFPNYSSELNVNALELEDSALYLCASSIRGGTDTQYFGPGTRLTVL.